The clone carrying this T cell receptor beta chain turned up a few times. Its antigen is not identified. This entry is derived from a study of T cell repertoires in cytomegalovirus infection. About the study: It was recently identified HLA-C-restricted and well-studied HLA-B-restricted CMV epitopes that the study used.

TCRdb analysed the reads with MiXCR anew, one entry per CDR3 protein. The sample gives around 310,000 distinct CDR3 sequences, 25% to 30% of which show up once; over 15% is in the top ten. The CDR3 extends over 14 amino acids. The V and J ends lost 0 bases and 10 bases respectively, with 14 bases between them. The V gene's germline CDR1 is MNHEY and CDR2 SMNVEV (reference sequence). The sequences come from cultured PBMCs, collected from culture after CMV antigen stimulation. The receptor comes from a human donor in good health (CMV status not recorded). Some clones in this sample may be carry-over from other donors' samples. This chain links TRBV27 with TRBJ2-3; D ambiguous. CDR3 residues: CASSLSFDVGSQYF. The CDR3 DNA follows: TGTGCCAGCAGTTTATCGTTTGATGTAGGGTCGCAGTATTTT.